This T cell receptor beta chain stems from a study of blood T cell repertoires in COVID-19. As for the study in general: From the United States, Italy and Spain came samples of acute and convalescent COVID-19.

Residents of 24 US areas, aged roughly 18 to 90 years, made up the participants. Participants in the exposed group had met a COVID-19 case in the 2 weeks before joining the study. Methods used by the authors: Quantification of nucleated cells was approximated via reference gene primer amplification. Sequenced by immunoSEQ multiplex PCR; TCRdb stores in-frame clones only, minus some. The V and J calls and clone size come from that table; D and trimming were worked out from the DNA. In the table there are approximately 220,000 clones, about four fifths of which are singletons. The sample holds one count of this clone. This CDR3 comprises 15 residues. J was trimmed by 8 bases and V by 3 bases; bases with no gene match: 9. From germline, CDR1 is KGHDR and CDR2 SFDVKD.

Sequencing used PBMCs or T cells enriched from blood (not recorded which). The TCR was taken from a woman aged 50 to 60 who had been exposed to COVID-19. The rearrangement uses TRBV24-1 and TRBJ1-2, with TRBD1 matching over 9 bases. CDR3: CATSDLTGGERGYTF. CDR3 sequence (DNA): TGTGCCACCAGTGATCTTACAGGGGGCGAACGAGGCTACACCTTC.